A selection of T cell receptor beta chains follows, all from one sample in a study of T cells in Graves' hyperthyroidism and ophthalmopathy. From the multiplex PCR reads, TCRdb called clonotypes with MiXCR, one entry per CDR3 protein. Of about 290,000 distinct CDR3 sequences listed, around 15% are singletons. Material: blood. The source of these receptors is a woman aged 45 to 65 with Graves' hyperthyroidism that later progressed to Graves' ophthalmopathy. CDR3s include the opening cysteine and the closing phenylalanine or tryptophan. A D gene is named only where the DNA matches it firmly. Part of the rows lack a size; the others show once, few, many or a class for expanded clones.

TRBJ2-7 | TRBV18 | many | . | TGTGCCAGCTCACTATTGGACAGTCGGGTCGAGCAGTACTTC | CASSLLDSRVEQYF
TRBJ1-1 | TRBV20-1 | many | . | TGCAGTGCTAGCCTGCGGGGCAAGAACACTGAAGCTTTCTTT | CSASLRGKNTEAFF
TRBJ1-2 | TRBV28 | few | . | TGTGCCAGCAGTCCCTCGACCTATGGCTACACCTTC | CASSPSTYGYTF
TRBJ1-5 | TRBV6-1 | few | . | TGTGCCAGCGTCGGGAGGGGGGGTAGTAATCAGCCCCAGCATTTT | CASVGRGGSNQPQHF
TRBJ1-6 | TRBV27 | many | . | TGTGCCAGCAGTATTCGGGGGTATTCACCCCTCCACTTT | CASSIRGYSPLHF
TRBJ1-2 | TRBV24-1 | many | . | TGTGCCACCAGTGACCCCGGGACGGACTATGGCTACACCTTC | CATSDPGTDYGYTF
TRBJ2-1 | TRBV3-1 | many | TRBD2 | TGTGCCAGCAGCGACACTAGCGGGAGTGGCAATGAGCAGTTCTTC | CASSDTSGSGNEQFF
TRBJ2-5 | TRBV24-1 | many | TRBD1 | TGTGCCACCAGTGACCCCGGGACAGGGGAAGAGACCCAGTACTTC | CATSDPGTGEETQYF
TRBJ1-2 | TRBV18 | . | . | TGTGCCAGCTCACCTGGAGGGGGACTTAATGGCTACACCTTC | CASSPGGGLNGYTF
TRBJ2-3 | TRBV13 | many | TRBD1 | TGTGCCAGCAGCTCCCCCCCCGGGCGACAGGGGAGGACAGATACGCAGTATTTT | CASSSPPGRQGRTDTQYF
TRBJ2-3 | TRBV6-1 | many | . | TGTGCCAGCAGTGGGATGAGGTGGGGCACAGATACGCAGTATTTT | CASSGMRWGTDTQYF
TRBJ2-1 | TRBV29-1 | many | TRBD2 | TGCAGCGTTGATGGGGGAGGGCCTGCGTACAATGAGCAGTTCTTC | CSVDGGGPAYNEQFF
TRBJ1-2 | TRBV5-4 | . | . | TGTGTCAGCAGCTTGGAGCCATCCTGGGAGGGCTACACCTTC | CVSSLEPSWEGYTF
TRBJ1-3 | TRBV4-1 | . | . | TGCGCCAGCAGCCGGGGGATCGGAAACACCATATATTTT | CASSRGIGNTIYF
TRBJ1-2 | TRBV2 | few | . | TGTGCCAGCAGGAAGACAGCTAACTATGGCTACACCTTC | CASRKTANYGYTF